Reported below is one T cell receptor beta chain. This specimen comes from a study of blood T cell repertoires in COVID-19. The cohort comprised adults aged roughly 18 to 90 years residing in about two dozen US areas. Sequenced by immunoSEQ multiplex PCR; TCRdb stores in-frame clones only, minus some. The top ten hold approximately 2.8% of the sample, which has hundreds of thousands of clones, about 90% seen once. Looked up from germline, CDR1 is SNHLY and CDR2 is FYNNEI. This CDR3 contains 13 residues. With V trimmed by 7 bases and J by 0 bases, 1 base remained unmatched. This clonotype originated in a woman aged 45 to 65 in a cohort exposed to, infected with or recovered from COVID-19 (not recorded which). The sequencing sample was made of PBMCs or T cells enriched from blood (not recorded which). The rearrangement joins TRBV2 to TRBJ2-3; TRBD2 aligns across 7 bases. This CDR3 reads CASIGGSTDTQYF. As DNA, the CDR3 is TGTGCCAGCATCGGGGGGAGCACAGATACGCAGTATTTT.